The T cell receptor beta chain described here comes from a study of T cell responses to AZD1222 COVID-19 vaccine. A word on this clone: Its antigen is still unknown.

Whole-study findings and limits: Spike as a whole was targeted by vaccine-associated CD4 TCRs, dominant at 160-218 and 743-854.

Second doses were pooled across both intervals (about 4 or about 12 weeks). The V end lost 2 bases, the J end lost 0 bases, and 5 bases lay between the germline ends. The CDR3 is 14 residues long. Germline assignment: CDR1 MNHNY and CDR2 SVGAGI (reference sequence). Produced via immunoSEQ multiplex PCR; TCRdb's table is partial and in-frame only. The sample lists about 110,000 clones, around 92% seen once, with approximately 8% in the top ten. The V call is TRBV6-6, the J call TRBJ1-5, with no clear D. The TCR comes from an adult who received the AZD1222 COVID-19 vaccine. The specimen comprised peripheral blood, sampled 28 days after the second AZD1222 dose. The CDR3 coding sequence is TGTGCCAGCAGTTACGTGGATAGCAATCAGCCCCAGCATTTT. Encoded protein: CASSYVDSNQPQHF.